The present TCR beta chain was sequenced within a study of T cell responses to AZD1222 COVID-19 vaccine. Study results and caveats: Repertoires were collected only later (after the peak T cell response had occurred). Possibly, clonal diversity was underestimated; donors were largely white British and included more females. Close to half of spike-specific TCRs reportedly recognize unmutated variant regions.

As concerns this clone: What it binds is not known.

CDR3 length: 13 residues. V trimming: 6 bases; J trimming: 5 bases; junction bases outside the gene matches: 6. The germline V gene has CDR1 SQVTM and CDR2 ANQGSEA. The table came from immunoSEQ multiplex PCR; TCRdb's copy has only in-frame clones and leaves some out. This table holds around 120,000 clones, about nine tenths found once. This sequence was found in an adult who received the AZD1222 COVID-19 vaccine. The sequenced sample was peripheral blood, obtained 28 days after the second AZD1222 dose. The chain is built from TRBV29-1 and TRBJ2-1; 8 nucleotides match TRBD1. CDR3 loop: CSVITGGNNEQFF. The DNA of the CDR3 is TGCAGCGTGATAACAGGGGGTAACAATGAGCAGTTCTTC.